This record concerns one T cell receptor beta chain sequence. No antigen is known for it. Relapse after autologous stem cell transplantation occurred in every patient, and brentuximab vedotin exposure varied. This sample is drawn from a study of PD-1 blockade in classical Hodgkin lymphoma. Study-wide results and limits: TCR diversity rose significantly by C4D1 in CD4+ but not CD8+ cells.

The assay was immunoSEQ multiplex PCR, and TCRdb's table has in-frame clones only and misses some. The data contain roughly 90,000 clones, roughly four fifths of them singletons. This CDR3 region has 15 residues. Trimming pared 0 bases from V and 1 base from J, leaving 7 bases between. Germline loops: CDR1 LNHNV, CDR2 YYDKDF (reference sequence). Source: peripheral blood mononuclear cells (PBMCs), taken before the second cycle of nivolumab. The chain employs TRBV15 and TRBJ2-1; D is perhaps TRBD2 (5 bases). This receptor was identified in a human donor with classical Hodgkin lymphoma. CDR3 region: CATSRDGKSYNEQFF. The CDR3, as DNA: TGTGCCACCAGCAGAGACGGGAAGTCCTACAATGAGCAGTTCTTC.